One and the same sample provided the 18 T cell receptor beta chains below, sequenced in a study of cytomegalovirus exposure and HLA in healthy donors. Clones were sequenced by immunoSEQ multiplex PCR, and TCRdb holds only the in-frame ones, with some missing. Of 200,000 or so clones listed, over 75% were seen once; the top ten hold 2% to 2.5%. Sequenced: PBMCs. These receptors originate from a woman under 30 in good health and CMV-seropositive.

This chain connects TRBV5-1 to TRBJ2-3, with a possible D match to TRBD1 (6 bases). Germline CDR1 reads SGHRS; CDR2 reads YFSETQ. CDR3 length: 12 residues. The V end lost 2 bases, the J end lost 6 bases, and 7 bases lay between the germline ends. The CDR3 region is CASSFQGDTQYF. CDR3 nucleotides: TGCGCCAGCAGCTTTCAGGGGGATACGCAGTATTTT.

The CDR3 spells CASSLNGADEAFF. The CDR3 region has the DNA TGTGCCAGCAGCTTAAATGGGGCAGACGAAGCTTTCTTT. The chain has TRBV7-9 and TRBJ1-1; TRBD1 is a possible D gene (5 bases). Trimming removed 2 bases at V and 8 bases at J, with 12 bases between. This CDR3 contains 13 residues. Germline V gives CDR1 SEHNR, CDR2 FQNEAQ (reference sequence). The full variable domain, completed using reference TRBV7-9 and TRBJ1-1, is DTGVSQNPRHKITKRGQNVTFRCDPISEHNRLYWYRQTLGQGPEFLTYFQNEAQLEKSRLLSDRFSAERPKGSFSTLEIQRTEQGDSAMYLCASSLNGADEAFFGQGTRLTVV.

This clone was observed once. CDR3 nucleotides: TGCGCCAGCAGCCCAGGACAGCCTGGAAACACCATATATTTT. Translated: CASSPGQPGNTIYF. This chain links TRBV5-1 with TRBJ1-3, with a possible D match to TRBD1 (6 bases). This CDR3 is built from 14 residues. V lost 4 bases to trimming and J lost 2 bases, with 10 bases between them. Germline CDR1 reads SGHRS; CDR2 reads YFSETQ. The full variable domain, its missing parts supplied by reference TRBV5-1 and TRBJ1-3, is KAGVTQTPRYLIKTRGQQVTLSCSPISGHRSVSWYQQTPGQGLQFLFEYFSETQRNKGNFPGRFSGRQFSNSRSEMNVSTLELGDSALYLCASSPGQPGNTIYFGEGSWLTVV.

CDR3 nucleotide sequence: TGTGCCAGCAGCTTATGGGGTGGTGGGGCAGGCTCTAACACTGAAGCTTTCTTT. Translating it yields CASSLWGGGAGSNTEAFF. The chain links TRBV7-3 to TRBJ1-1, with D maybe TRBD1 (5 bases). CDR1 and CDR2 (germline): SGHTA, FQGTGA. V dropped 2 bases and J dropped 2 bases, with 21 bases sitting between them. CDR3 size: 18 residues.

CDR3 coding DNA: TGTGCCATCAGTGATGTTACTGTTTCAGGTGGCTACACCTTC. It specifies CAISDVTVSGGYTF. The chain uses TRBV10-3 and TRBJ1-2; no firm D call. V was pared by 3 bases and J by 7 bases, with 15 bases between. Germline CDR1 ENHRY, CDR2 SYGVKD. This CDR3 spans 14 amino acids.

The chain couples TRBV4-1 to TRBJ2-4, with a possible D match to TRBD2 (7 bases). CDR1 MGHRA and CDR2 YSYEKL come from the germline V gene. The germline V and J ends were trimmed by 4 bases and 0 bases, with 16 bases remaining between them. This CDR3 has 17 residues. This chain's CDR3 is CASSLRAGALAKNIQYF. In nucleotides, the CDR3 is TGCGCCAGCAGCCTAAGGGCGGGGGCCCTAGCCAAAAACATTCAGTACTTC.

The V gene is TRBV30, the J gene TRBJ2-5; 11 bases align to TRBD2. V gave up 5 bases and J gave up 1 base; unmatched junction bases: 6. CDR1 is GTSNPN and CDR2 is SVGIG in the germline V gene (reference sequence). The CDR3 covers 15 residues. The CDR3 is CAWGLAGGTQETQYF. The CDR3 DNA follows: TGTGCCTGGGGTCTAGCGGGGGGTACCCAAGAGACCCAGTACTTC.

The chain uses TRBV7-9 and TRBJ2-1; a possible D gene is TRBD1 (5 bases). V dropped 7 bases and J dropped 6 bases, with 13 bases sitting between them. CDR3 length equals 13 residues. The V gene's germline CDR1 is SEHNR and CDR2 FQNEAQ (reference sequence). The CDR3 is CASTLARGNEQFF. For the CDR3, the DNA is TGTGCCAGCACCCTCGCTAGGGGCAATGAGCAGTTCTTC.

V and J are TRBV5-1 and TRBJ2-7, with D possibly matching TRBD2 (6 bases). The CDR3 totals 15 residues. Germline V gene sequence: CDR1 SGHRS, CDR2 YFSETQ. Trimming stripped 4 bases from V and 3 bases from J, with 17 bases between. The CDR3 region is CASSLEGGPNYEQYF. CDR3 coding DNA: TGCGCCAGCAGCCTAGAGGGAGGTCCCAACTACGAGCAGTACTTC.

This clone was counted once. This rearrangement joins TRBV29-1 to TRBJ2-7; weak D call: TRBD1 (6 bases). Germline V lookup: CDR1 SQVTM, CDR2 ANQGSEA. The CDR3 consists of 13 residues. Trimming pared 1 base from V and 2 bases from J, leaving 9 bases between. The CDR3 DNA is TGCAGCGTTGAAGGACAGGAACCCTACGAGCAGTACTTC. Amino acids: CSVEGQEPYEQYF.

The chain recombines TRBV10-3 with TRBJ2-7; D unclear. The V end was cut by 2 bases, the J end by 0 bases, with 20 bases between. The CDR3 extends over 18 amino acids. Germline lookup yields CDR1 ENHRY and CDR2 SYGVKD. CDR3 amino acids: CAISERRSLKFGSYEQYF. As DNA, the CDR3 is TGTGCCATCAGTGAGCGTCGGAGCTTAAAGTTTGGCTCCTACGAGCAGTACTTC.

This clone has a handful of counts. CDR3 loop: CASSGTSGRETQYF. The CDR3 DNA is TGCGCCAGCAGCGGGACTAGCGGGAGAGAGACCCAGTACTTC. V is TRBV5-1 and J is TRBJ2-5; 14 bases map to TRBD2. The CDR3 covers 14 residues. V lost 4 bases, J lost 4 bases, and 0 bases stayed unmatched. Germline CDR1 SGHRS, CDR2 YFSETQ.

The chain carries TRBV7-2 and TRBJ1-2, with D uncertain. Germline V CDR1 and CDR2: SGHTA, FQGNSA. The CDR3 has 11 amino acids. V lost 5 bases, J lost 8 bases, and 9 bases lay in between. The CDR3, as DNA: TGTGCCAGCAGCAAGGGAGGGGGCTACACCTTC. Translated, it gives CASSKGGGYTF.

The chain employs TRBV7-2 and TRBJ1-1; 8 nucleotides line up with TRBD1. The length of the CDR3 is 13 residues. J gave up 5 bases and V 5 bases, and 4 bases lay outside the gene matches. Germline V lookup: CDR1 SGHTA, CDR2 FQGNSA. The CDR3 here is CASSRQGRTEAFF. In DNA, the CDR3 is TGTGCCAGCAGCCGACAGGGGCGAACTGAAGCTTTCTTT.

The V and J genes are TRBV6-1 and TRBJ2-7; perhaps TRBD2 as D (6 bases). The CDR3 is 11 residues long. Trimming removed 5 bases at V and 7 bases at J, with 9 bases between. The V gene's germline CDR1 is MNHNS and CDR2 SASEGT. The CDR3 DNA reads TGTGCCAGCAGTTACGCGGGGGAGCAGTACTTC. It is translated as CASSYAGEQYF.

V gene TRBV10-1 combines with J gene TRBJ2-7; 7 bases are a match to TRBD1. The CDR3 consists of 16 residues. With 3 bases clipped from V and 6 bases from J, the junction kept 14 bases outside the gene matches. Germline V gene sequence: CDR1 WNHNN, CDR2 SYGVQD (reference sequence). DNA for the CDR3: TGCGCCAGCAGTGACCTCGGGTCCCGGGACAGCGGCGAGCAGTACTTC. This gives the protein CASSDLGSRDSGEQYF.

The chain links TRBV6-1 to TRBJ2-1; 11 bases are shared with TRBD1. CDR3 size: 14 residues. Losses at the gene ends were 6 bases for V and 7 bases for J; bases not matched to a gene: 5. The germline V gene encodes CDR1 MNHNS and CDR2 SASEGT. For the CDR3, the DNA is TGTGCCAGCAGATGGGACAGGGGGGGGAATGAGCAGTTCTTC. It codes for CASRWDRGGNEQFF.

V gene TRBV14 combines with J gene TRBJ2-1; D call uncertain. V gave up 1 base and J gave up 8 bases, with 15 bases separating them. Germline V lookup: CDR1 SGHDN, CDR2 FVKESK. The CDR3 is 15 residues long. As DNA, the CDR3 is TGTGCCAGCAGCCAAGCTATCCGGCACGGAGATGAGCAGTTCTTC. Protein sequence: CASSQAIRHGDEQFF.